This TCR beta chain was obtained from a study of beta chain features in type 1 diabetes. The study, taken as a whole, reports: TCRB repertoires of naive, central memory and Treg cells appeared more similar among patients than among healthy donors. Shorter TCRB CDR3s, moderately but significantly so, marked every one of the four CD4+ subsets in Type 1 diabetes patients. In these data, an HLA type influence on TCRB rearrangement remained unresolved.

The CDR3 extends over 14 amino acids. Trimming shortened V by 4 bases and J by 0 bases, and 8 bases separated the two germline ends. Germline V gene data show CDR1 as SGHNT and CDR2 as YYREEE (reference sequence). With regard to this clone: What it recognizes is unknown.

TCRB transcripts that were expressed got sequenced, as all of the isolated RNA had been reverse transcribed. TCRdb's table, derived via immunoSEQ multiplex PCR, lists solely in-frame clones and lacks some. Of 550,000 to 850,000 clones detected, roughly 13% appear once; the ten largest clones hold approximately 0.022%. Material for sequencing was naive CD4+ T cells from blood. This clonotype was sampled from a young man with type 1 diabetes. V is TRBV5-4 and J is TRBJ2-1; TRBD2 is a possible D gene (5 bases). CDR3 DNA: TGTGCCAGCAGCCCGGGAAACTCCTACAATGAGCAGTTCTTC. Translating it yields CASSPGNSYNEQFF.